This TCR beta chain was documented in a study of shared clonotypes between healthy human individuals. Per germline, CDR1 SNHLY and CDR2 FYNNEI. Losses at the gene ends were 3 bases for V and 5 bases for J; bases not matched to a gene: 3. The CDR3 runs 15 residues. Roughly 210 ng DNA, 30,000 or so T cell genomes, went into each sorted-subset replicate PCR. Under the authors' procedure: ImmunoSEQ output lacked quality scores and full-length reads, limiting matched filtering. The table came from immunoSEQ multiplex PCR; TCRdb's copy has only in-frame clones and leaves some out. V and J calls plus clone size are reproduced from that table; the DNA served to infer D and trimming. Of around 1.9 million clones in the sample, around 93% are singletons; the top ten hold more than 1.5%. A single count supports this clone. The antigen is undetermined. Study findings and constraints: Represented diversity, genetic and exposure-history alike, was limited by few donors. When compared with the clonotypes that were shared by all four sorted-subset donors, the non-shared clonotypes turned out to have lower generation probabilities.

Positively selected for CCR7, the CD45RO-negative cells used as naive CD8 cells excluded terminally differentiated effector memory CD45RA+ cells. The chain uses TRBV2 and TRBJ1-5; the match to TRBD1 covers 11 bases. The sequence came from a man between 18 and 35 years old in good health. Some clones in this sample may be carry-over from other donors' samples. What was sequenced was naive CD8+ T cells from PBMCs. This chain's CDR3 is CASSEGQGDYQPQHF. CDR3 sequence (DNA): TGTGCCAGCAGTGAGGGACAGGGGGATTATCAGCCCCAGCATTTT.